This T cell receptor beta chain was sequenced for a study of cytomegalovirus exposure and HLA in healthy donors. Worth noting for this clone: The antigen is unknown.

This PCR relied on a set of 60 Vbeta primers and 13 Jbeta primers. TCRdb's table, derived via immunoSEQ multiplex PCR, lists solely in-frame clones and lacks some. The sample lists about 160,000 clones; approximately 82% were seen once. Whole-study findings and limits: Sequencing likely generated an artifact that appeared as a cluster of highly shared sequence variants. Earlier findings revealed that most TCR beta V segments proved productive either about 87% or about 30% of the time. An analysis that was carried out later associated some 17,000 TCR beta sequences with HLA alleles at 0.05 false discovery rate.

This sequence was found in a man between 45 and 60 years old in good health and CMV-seropositive. Sequencing was performed on PBMCs.

CDR3 in DNA: TGTGCCAGTAGTAGCGCGGCCTACAATGAGCAGTTCTTC. It encodes CASSSAAYNEQFF. V and J are TRBV19 and TRBJ2-1; D not certain. Trimming shortened V by 4 bases and J by 2 bases, and 6 bases separated the two germline ends. Germline-derived CDR1 and CDR2 are LNHDA and SQIVND (reference sequence). The CDR3 extends over 13 amino acids.